This T cell receptor (beta chain) was documented in a study of T cell responses to AZD1222 COVID-19 vaccine. Broader study findings: Among the donors, most were white British and more were female, and clonal diversity was possibly underestimated. Once two AZD1222 doses were given, Spike-specific TCR breadth and depth went up.

Clones were sequenced by immunoSEQ multiplex PCR, and TCRdb holds only the in-frame ones, with some missing. Of 75,000 to 90,000 clones in the sample, 70% to 90% were seen once. Second-dose intervals of approximately 4 or approximately 12 weeks were pooled. The table lists this clone with a few counts. Its antigen remains unknown. Trimming took 5 bases from V and 5 from J, leaving 16 bases between them. Germline lookup yields CDR1 SGHTA and CDR2 FQGNSA. There are 15 residues in the CDR3. The starting material was peripheral blood, obtained 28 days after the second AZD1222 dose. The chain joins TRBV7-2 to TRBJ1-5; D is perhaps TRBD1 (5 bases). This receptor was taken from an adult who received the AZD1222 COVID-19 vaccine. CDR3 residues: CASSPNRDLYQPQHF. In DNA form, the CDR3 reads TGTGCCAGCAGCCCTAACCGGGACCTTTATCAGCCCCAGCATTTT.